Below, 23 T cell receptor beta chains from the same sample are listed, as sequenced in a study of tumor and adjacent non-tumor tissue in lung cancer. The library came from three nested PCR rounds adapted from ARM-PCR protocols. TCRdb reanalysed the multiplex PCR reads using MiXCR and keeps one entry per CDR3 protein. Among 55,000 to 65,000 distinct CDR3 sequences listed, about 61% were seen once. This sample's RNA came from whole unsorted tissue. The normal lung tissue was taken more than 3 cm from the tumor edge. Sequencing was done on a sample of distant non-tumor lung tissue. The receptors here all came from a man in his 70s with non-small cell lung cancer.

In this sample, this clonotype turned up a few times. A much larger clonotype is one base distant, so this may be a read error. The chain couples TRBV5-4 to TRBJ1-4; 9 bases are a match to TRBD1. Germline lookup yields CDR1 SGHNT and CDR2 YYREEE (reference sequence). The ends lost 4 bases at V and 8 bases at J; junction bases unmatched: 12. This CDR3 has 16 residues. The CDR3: CASSPSVGQGGEKLFF. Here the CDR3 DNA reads TGTGCCAGCAGCCCTTCCGTGGGACAGGGCGGCGAAAAACTGTTTTTT.

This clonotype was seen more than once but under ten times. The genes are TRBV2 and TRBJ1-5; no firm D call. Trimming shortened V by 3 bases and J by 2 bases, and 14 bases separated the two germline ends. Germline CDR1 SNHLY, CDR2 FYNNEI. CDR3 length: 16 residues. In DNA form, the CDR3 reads TGTGCCAGCAGTGAGGCGCGATCGGAGGGCAATCAGCCCCAGCATTTT. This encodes CASSEARSEGNQPQHF. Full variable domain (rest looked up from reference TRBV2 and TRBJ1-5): EPEVTQTPSHQVTQMGQEVILRCVPISNHLYFYWYRQILGQKVEFLVSFYNNEISEKSEIFDDQFSVERPDGSNFTLKIRSTKLEDSAMYFCASSEARSEGNQPQHFGDGTRLSIL.

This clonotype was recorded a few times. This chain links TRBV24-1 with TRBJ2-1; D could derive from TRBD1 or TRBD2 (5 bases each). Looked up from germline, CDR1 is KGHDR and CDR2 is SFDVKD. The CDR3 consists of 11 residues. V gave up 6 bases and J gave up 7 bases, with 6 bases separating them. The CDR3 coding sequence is TGTGCCACCAGTTGGGGGAATGAGCAGTTCTTC. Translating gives CATSWGNEQFF.

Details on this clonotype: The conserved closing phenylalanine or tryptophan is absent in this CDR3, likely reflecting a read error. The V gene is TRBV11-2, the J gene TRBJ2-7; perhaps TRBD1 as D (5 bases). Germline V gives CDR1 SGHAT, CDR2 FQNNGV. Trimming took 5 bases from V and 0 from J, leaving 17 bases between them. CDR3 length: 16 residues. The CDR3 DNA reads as TGTGCCAGCAGCCCCCCCAAAGGGGCGATCTCCTACGAGCAGTACCTC. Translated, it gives CASSPPKGAISYEQYL.

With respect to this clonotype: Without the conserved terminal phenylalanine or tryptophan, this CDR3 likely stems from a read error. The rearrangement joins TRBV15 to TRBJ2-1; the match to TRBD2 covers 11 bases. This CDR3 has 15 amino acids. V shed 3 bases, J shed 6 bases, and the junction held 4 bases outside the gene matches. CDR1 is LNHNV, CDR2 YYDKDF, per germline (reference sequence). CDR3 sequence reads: CATSRGLAAVNEQFL. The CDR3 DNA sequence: TGTGCCACCAGCAGGGGACTAGCGGCCGTCAATGAGCAGTTCCTC.

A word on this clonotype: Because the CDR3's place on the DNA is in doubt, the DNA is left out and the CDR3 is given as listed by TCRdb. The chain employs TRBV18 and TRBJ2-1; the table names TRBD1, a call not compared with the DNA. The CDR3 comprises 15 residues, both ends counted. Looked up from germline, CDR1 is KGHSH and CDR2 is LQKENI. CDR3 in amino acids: CVSSPFGQGTNEQSF.

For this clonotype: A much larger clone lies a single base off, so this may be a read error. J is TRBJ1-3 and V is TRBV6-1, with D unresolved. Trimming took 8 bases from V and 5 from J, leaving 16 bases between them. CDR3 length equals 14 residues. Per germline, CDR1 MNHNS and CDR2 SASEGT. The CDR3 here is CASRDKEPRNTIYF. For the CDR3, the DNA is TGTGCCAGCCGCGACAAGGAGCCCCGAAACACCATATATTTT.

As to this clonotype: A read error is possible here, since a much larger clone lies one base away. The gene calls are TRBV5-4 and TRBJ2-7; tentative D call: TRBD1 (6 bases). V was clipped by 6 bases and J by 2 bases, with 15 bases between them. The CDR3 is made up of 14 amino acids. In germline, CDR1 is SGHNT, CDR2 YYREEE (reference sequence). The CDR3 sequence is CASNFWDKAYEQYF. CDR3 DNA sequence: TGTGCCAGCAACTTTTGGGACAAAGCCTACGAGCAGTACTTC.

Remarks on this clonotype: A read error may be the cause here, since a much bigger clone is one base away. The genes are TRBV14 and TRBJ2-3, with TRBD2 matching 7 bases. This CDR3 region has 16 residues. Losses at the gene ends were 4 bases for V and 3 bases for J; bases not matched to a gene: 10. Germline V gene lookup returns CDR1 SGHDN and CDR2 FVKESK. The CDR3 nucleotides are TGTGCCAGCAGCCCAACTAGCGTGGGAAGGACAGATACGCAGTATTTT. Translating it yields CASSPTSVGRTDTQYF.

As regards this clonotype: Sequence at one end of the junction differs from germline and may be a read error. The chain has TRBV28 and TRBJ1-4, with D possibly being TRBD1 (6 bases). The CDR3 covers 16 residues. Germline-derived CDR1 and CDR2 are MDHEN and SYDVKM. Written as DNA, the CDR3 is TGTGTCAGCAGTTCTCAGGGGATGGCAACTAACGAAAAACTGTTTTTT. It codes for CVSSSQGMATNEKLFF.

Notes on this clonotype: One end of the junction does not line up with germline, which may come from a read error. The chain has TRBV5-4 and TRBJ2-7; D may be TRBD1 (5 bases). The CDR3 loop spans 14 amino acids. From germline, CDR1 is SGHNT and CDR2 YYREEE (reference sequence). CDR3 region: CASSLDRTPYKHYF. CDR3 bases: TGTGCCAGCAGCTTGGATCGGACACCCTACAAGCACTACTTC.

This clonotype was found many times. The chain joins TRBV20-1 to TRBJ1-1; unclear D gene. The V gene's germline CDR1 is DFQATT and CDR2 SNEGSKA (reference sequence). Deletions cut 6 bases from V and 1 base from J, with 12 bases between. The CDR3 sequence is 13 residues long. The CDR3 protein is CSAYGPKNTEAFF. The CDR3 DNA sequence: TGCAGTGCCTATGGACCGAAGAACACTGAAGCTTTCTTT.

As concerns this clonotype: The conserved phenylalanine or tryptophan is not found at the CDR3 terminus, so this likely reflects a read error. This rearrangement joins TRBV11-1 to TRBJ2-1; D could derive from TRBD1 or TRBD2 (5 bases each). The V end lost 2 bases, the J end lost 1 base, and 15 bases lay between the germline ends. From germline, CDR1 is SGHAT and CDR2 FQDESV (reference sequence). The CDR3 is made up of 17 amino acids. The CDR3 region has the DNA TGTGCCAGCAGCTTATCTAGTATGAGGGGTTCCTACAATGAGCAGTTCGTC. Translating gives CASSLSSMRGSYNEQFV.

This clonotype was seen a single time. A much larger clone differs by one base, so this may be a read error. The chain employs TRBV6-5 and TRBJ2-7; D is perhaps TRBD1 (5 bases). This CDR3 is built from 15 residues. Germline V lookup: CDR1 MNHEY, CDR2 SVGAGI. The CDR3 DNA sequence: TGTGCCAGCAGTTTAACAGGTATTTCGGCCGACGAGCGGTACTTC. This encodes CASSLTGISADERYF.

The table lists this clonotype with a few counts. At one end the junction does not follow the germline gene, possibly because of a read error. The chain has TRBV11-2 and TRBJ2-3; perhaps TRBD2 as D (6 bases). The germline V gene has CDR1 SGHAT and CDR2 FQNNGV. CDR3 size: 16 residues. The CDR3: CASSSLSGFSTDTHYF. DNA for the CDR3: TGTGCCAGCAGCTCCCTTAGCGGCTTTAGCACAGATACGCATTATTTT.

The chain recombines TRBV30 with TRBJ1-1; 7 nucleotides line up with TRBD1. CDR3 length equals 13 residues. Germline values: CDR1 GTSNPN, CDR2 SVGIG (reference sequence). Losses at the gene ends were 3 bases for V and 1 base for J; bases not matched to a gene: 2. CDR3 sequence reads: CAWSRGGNTEAFF. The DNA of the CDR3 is TGTGCCTGGAGCAGGGGGGGGAACACTGAAGCTTTCTTT.

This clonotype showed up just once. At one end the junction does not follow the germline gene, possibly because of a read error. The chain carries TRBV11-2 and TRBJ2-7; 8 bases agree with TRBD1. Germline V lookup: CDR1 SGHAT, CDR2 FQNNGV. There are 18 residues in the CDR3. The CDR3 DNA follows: TGTGCCAGCAGCCCAACATCCCGGAACAGGGGGTCTCCCAACGAGCAGCACTTC. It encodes CASSPTSRNRGSPNEQHF. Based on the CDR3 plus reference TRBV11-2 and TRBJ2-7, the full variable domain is EAGVAQSPRYKIIEKRQSVAFWCNPISGHATLYWYQQILGQGPKLLIQFQNNGVVDDSQLPKDRFSAERLKGVDSTLKIQPAKLEDSAVYLCASSPTSRNRGSPNEQHFGPGTRLTVT.

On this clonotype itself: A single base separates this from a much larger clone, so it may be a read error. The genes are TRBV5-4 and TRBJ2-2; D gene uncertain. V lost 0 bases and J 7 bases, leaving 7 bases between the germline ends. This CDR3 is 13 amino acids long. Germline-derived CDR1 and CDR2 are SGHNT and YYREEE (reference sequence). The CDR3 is CASSLGSGGELFF. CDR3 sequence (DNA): TGTGCCAGCAGCTTGGGCTCGGGCGGGGAGCTGTTTTTT. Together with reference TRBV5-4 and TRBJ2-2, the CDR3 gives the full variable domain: ETGVTQSPTHLIKTRGQQVTLRCSSQSGHNTVSWYQQALGQGPQFIFQYYREEENGRGNFPPRFSGLQFPNYSSELNVNALELDDSALYLCASSLGSGGELFFGEGSRLTVL.

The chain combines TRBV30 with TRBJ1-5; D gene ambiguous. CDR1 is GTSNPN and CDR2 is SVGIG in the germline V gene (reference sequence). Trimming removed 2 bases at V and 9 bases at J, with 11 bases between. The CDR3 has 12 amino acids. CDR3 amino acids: CAWSLQDLPQHF. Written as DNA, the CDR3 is TGTGCCTGGAGTTTGCAGGATTTGCCCCAGCATTTT.

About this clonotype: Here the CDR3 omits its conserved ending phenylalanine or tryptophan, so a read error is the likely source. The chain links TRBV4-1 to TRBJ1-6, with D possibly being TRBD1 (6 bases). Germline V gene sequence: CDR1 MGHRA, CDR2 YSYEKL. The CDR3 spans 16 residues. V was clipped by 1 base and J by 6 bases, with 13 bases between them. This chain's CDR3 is CASSQAQGQPNSPLHV. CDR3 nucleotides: TGCGCCAGCAGCCAAGCCCAGGGGCAACCTAATTCACCCCTCCACGTT.

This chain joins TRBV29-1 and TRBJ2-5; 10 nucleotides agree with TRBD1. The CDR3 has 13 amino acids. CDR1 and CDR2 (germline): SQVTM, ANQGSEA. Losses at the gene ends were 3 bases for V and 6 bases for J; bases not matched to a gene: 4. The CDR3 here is CSVETGGKKTQYF. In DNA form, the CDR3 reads TGCAGCGTTGAGACAGGGGGCAAGAAGACCCAGTACTTC.

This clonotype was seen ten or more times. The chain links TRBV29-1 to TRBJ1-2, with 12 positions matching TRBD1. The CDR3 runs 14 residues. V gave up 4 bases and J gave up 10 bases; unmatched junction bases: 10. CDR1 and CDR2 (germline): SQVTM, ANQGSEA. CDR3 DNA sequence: TGCAGCGTTGCAGACGCCGGGACAGGGGGCGTCTACACCTTC. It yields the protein CSVADAGTGGVYTF. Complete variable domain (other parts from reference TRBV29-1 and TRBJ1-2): SAVISQKPSRDICQRGTSLTIQCQVDSQVTMMFWYRQQPGQSLTLIATANQGSEATYESGFVIDKFPISRPNLTFSTLTVSNMSPEDSSIYLCSVADAGTGGVYTFGSGTRLTVV.

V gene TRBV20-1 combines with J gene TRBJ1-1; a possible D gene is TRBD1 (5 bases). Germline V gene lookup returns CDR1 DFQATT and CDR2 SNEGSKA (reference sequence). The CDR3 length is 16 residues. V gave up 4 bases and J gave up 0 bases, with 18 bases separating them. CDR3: CSATAPRQGLNTEAFF. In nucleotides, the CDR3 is TGCAGTGCTACTGCACCCCGCCAGGGATTGAACACTGAAGCTTTCTTT.